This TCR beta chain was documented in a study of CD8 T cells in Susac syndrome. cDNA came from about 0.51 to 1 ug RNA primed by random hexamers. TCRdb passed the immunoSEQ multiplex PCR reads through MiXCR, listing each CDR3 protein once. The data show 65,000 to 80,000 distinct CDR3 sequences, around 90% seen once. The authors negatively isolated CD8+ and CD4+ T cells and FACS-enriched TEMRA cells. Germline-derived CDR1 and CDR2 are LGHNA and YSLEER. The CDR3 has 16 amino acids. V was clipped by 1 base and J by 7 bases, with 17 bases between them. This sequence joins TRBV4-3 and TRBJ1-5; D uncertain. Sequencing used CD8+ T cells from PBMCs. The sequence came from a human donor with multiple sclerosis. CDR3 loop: CASSQGGYEARQPQHF. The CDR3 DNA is TGCGCCAGCAGCCAAGGAGGGTATGAAGCACGGCAGCCCCAGCATTTT.